This TCR beta chain is from a study of blood T cells in healthy people across ages (dated by TCRdb to 2013 to 2016). Concerning the study at large: In model experiments, roughly one uniquely barcoded TCR beta cDNA molecule per two T cells was captured by template switching. Using deep sequencing normalized with unique cDNA molecular identifiers, the study measured how TCR beta repertoire diversity changes with age. The donors were split into four age groups: young (average about 15 years), middle-aged (roughly 40), aged (around 67) and long-lived (roughly 77). To avoid experimental bias, donors of different ages were distributed randomly across sequencing lanes. Using the same blood draw, the study looked at two additional independent replicas of 1 million unique cDNA reads for two donors, one aged 18 to 29 and the other aged 80 or older.

Broad study findings and their caveats: Compared with the aged group, the long-lived group had more naive CD4+ T cells, fewer expanded clones and increased TCR diversity, a pattern suggesting age selection. There was a strong correlation between observed TCR beta diversity and the percentage of naive T cells measured by flow cytometry. As age increased, observed TCR beta diversity per million T cells dropped in a roughly linear way, and a significant reduction was already evident by age about 36. Since profiling was done on bulk unsorted PBMCs, naive and antigen-experienced compartments could not be conclusively compared. Estimates of total diversity from one million sequenced T cells were regarded as lower bounds and underestimates. The CMV infection status of donors was not known, potentially confounding age-related changes in expanded clonotypes.

Ten or more counts support this clonotype. The antigen it recognizes is unknown. No base-level quality is on record; no much larger clone is a single base apart. Donors were a few dozen systemically healthy Caucasian individuals from Russia aged 6 to 90 years. Each donor gave ten milliliters of peripheral blood, collected into EDTA-treated Vacutainer tubes. PBMCs were isolated by Ficoll-Paque density-gradient centrifugation, with at least 6 million obtained per sample. Total RNA was extracted from PBMCs with Trizol reagent, with at least 6 micrograms obtained per sample. For every donor, an aliquot of PBMCs went through flow cytometry to measure the percentages of naive CD45RAhigh/CD27high T cells. Preparation of the library involved 5' RACE. Sequencer: Illumina HiSeq 2500. A second PCR of roughly 7 to 11 cycles was performed with a sample-barcoded 5' primer and a J-beta primer mix. Each TCR beta cDNA molecule received a unique molecular identifier from a template-switch 5' adaptor carrying 12 random nucleotides. At least 3 million CDR3-containing paired-end reads were obtained from each sample. First-strand cDNA synthesis was performed from all RNA using the Mint cDNA synthesis kit, with priming by a TRBC-specific oligonucleotide. Following uracil-DNA glycosylase treatment, all cDNA underwent a first 18-cycle PCR with the universal primers M1SS and BC2_uni_R. Concerning the study's data processing: Normalization of each sample was performed by random selection of 1 million high-quality reads, each carrying a distinct molecular identifier. Reads sharing molecular identifiers were discarded rather than binned into consensus sequences. MiTCR, run with a Q25 quality threshold and the strictest error-elimination algorithm, handled CDR3 identification, clonotype clustering and error correction. A nonparametric unseen species model using Euler transformation provided a lower-bound estimate of total TCR beta diversity. In-frame beta chains were kept once TCRdb had trimmed the public reads at Q25 with fastp and called clones with MiXCR. CDR3 protein duplicates are merged, each entry listing the most common genes and DNA. The V and J calls were determined by TCRdb, not by the authors. The sample has 500,000 to 700,000 distinct CDR3 sequences on record, 25% to 30% of them singletons. The ten most abundant clones make up approximately 14% of the sample.

V gives up 3 bases and J gives up 1 base, and the segment between their germline ends measures 12 bases. The CDR3 has 14 amino acids, counting the end cysteine and phenylalanine. Only the CDR3 region is kept as DNA, spanning 42 bases read in frame from base 1. CDR1 and CDR2 are read off the germline V gene (reference sequence) as DFQATT and SNEGSKA. The receptor's source is a woman aged 80 or over in good health. The sequencing input was blood. The chain links TRBV20-1 with TRBJ1-2, with TRBD1 perhaps the D gene, on 5 matching bases. Here the CDR3 is given as CSASLQGLNYGYTF. The nucleotide sequence reads as follows: TGCAGTGCTAGCCTGCAGGGCCTTAACTATGGCTACACCTTC.